These 21 T cell receptor beta chains were all obtained from the same sample, sequenced in a study of chemoradiotherapy in HPV16-positive cancers. Profiled with immunoSEQ multiplex PCR; TCRdb holds only in-frame clones, not every one. This sample carries fewer than 9,500 clones, roughly 70% of them seen once, and the ten largest clones take 15% to 20%. Sequenced material: tumor tissue, taken from a patient who underwent chemoradiotherapy. The source is a human donor with HPV-associated anogenital cancer.

The J gene is TRBJ1-1, the V gene TRBV29-1; tentative D call: TRBD1 (6 bases). The CDR3 totals 17 residues. Germline V gene lookup returns CDR1 SQVTM and CDR2 ANQGSEA. V lost 5 bases and J lost 2, with 24 bases in between. In DNA, the CDR3 is TGCAGCGTTCTACAGGCAGGGAGGGGGGGGAAAAACACTGAAGCTTTCTTT. Its translation is CSVLQAGRGGKNTEAFF. Full variable domain (remainder filled in from reference TRBV29-1 and TRBJ1-1): SAVISQKPSRDICQRGTSLTIQCQVDSQVTMMFWYRQQPGQSLTLIATANQGSEATYESGFVIDKFPISRPNLTFSTLTVSNMSPEDSSIYLCSVLQAGRGGKNTEAFFGQGTRLTVV.

Within the sample, this clone is large. The chain couples TRBV16 to TRBJ1-3; D is possibly TRBD1 (6 bases). CDR1 and CDR2 from the germline V gene are KGHSY and FQNENV. Trimming shortened V by 2 bases and J by 0 bases, and 14 bases separated the two germline ends. The CDR3 has 17 amino acids. The CDR3 DNA is TGTGCCAGCAGCCAAGTAATACAGGGAAACTCTGGAAACACCATATATTTT. Translation gives CASSQVIQGNSGNTIYF.

This sequence joins TRBV7-9 and TRBJ2-7; D call uncertain. V was cut by 1 base and J by 3 bases, with 7 bases left in between. CDR3 length equals 13 residues. CDR1 and CDR2 (germline): SEHNR, FQNEAQ (reference sequence). Here the CDR3 reads CASSLEMGYEQYF. In DNA, the CDR3 is TGTGCCAGCAGCTTAGAAATGGGCTACGAGCAGTACTTC.

Only one count was recorded for this clone. The V and J genes are TRBV4-1 and TRBJ2-1; 10 bases map to TRBD2. This CDR3 has 18 amino acids. The germline V gene encodes CDR1 MGHRA and CDR2 YSYEKL. Germline trimming cut 1 base from V and 0 bases from J; bases unmatched to any gene: 6. CDR3 region: CASSQVAGGVISYNEQFF. CDR3 in DNA: TGCGCCAGCAGCCAAGTAGCGGGGGGAGTCATCTCCTACAATGAGCAGTTCTTC.

This clone occurred a few times. V and J are TRBV28 and TRBJ1-5, with D hard to call. Trimming shortened V by 5 bases and J by 3 bases, and 5 bases separated the two germline ends. Germline CDR1 MDHEN, CDR2 SYDVKM. The CDR3 consists of 12 residues. CDR3 nucleotide sequence: TGTGCCAGCAGTGTGCTCAATCAGCCCCAGCATTTT. It is translated as CASSVLNQPQHF.

The chain has TRBV6-1 and TRBJ1-5; unclear D gene. Germline-derived CDR1 and CDR2 are MNHNS and SASEGT. The length of the CDR3 is 14 residues. The V end was cut by 5 bases, the J end by 8 bases, with 16 bases between. The CDR3: CASSHREVAEPQHF. CDR3 sequence (DNA): TGTGCCAGCAGTCATAGAGAGGTGGCGGAGCCCCAGCATTTT.

The genes are TRBV7-9 and TRBJ2-2; the match to TRBD1 covers 7 bases. The CDR3 has 15 residues. CDR1 and CDR2 from the germline V gene are SEHNR and FQNEAQ (reference sequence). The J segment lost 6 bases and the V segment lost 7 bases, leaving 11 bases of the junction unmatched. CDR3 bases: TGTGCCAGCACCCAGACAGGGTATGAGGCCGGGGAGCTGTTTTTT. Its translation: CASTQTGYEAGELFF.

The chain joins TRBV7-2 to TRBJ2-3; no firm D call. CDR3 size: 14 residues. Trimming took off 5 bases at V and 2 bases at J, with 11 bases between the two ends. Germline loops: CDR1 SGHTA, CDR2 FQGNSA. CDR3 coding DNA: TGTGCCAGCAGCATCAACACCTTCACAGATACGCAGTATTTT. Protein product: CASSINTFTDTQYF.

The chain joins TRBV11-2 to TRBJ1-4; D not certain. The CDR3 contains 11 residues. Germline CDR1 is SGHAT and CDR2 is FQNNGV. V lost 2 bases, J lost 5 bases, and 0 bases lay in between. CDR3 coding DNA: TGTGCCAGCAGCTTAAATGAAAAACTGTTTTTT. This translates into CASSLNEKLFF.

This chain joins TRBV7-6 and TRBJ2-6; D unclear. This CDR3 contains 16 residues. Trimming pared 3 bases from V and 0 bases from J, leaving 9 bases between. The germline CDR1 and CDR2 sequences are SGHVS and FNYEAQ. CDR3 sequence reads: CASSLGSSSGANVLTF. In DNA form, the CDR3 reads TGTGCCAGCAGCTTGGGCAGCTCCTCTGGGGCCAACGTCCTGACTTTC.

The gene calls are TRBV5-1 and TRBJ2-7; D is possibly TRBD1 (5 bases). Trimming shortened V by 0 bases and J by 4 bases, and 11 bases separated the two germline ends. Germline CDR1 and CDR2: SGHRS and YFSETQ. The CDR3 has 14 residues. The CDR3 loop is CASSLAPGQYEQYF. DNA of the CDR3: TGCGCCAGCAGCTTGGCCCCAGGGCAGTACGAGCAGTACTTC.

This clone rates as large. This sample includes further DNA sequences coding for the same CDR3. V gene TRBV5-1 combines with J gene TRBJ2-3; 11 bases match TRBD2. The CDR3 spans 16 residues. Germline CDR1 and CDR2: SGHRS and YFSETQ. V trimming: 0 bases; J trimming: 1 base; junction bases outside the gene matches: 1. This chain's CDR3 is CASSLALAGGTDTQYF. As DNA, the CDR3 is TGCGCCAGCAGCTTGGCACTAGCGGGGGGCACAGATACGCAGTATTTT.

The chain uses TRBV30 and TRBJ1-4; 10 nucleotides match TRBD1. Trimming at V came to 6 bases and at J to 7 bases, leaving 5 bases not matched to a gene. The CDR3 is made up of 13 amino acids. Germline lookup yields CDR1 GTSNPN and CDR2 SVGIG (reference sequence). The CDR3 reads CACTGTGVEKLFF. The CDR3 coding sequence is TGTGCCTGTACTGGGACAGGGGTTGAAAAACTGTTTTTT.

The V and J genes are TRBV11-2 and TRBJ1-2, with D possibly TRBD1 on 6 matching bases. CDR1 and CDR2 (germline): SGHAT, FQNNGV. This CDR3 has 15 residues. Trimming removed 6 bases from V and 0 bases from J, with 14 bases in between. The CDR3: CASRSGTSSNYGYTF. The CDR3 region has the DNA TGTGCCAGCAGGTCCGGGACATCCTCTAACTATGGCTACACCTTC.

The genes are TRBV19 and TRBJ1-5; possible D gene TRBD1, 6 bases. Germline values: CDR1 LNHDA, CDR2 SQIVND (reference sequence). The V and J ends lost 5 bases and 3 bases respectively, with 8 bases between them. The CDR3 spans 13 residues. CDR3 DNA sequence: TGTGCCAGTAGTCAGGGACACAATCAGCCCCAGCATTTT. This gives the protein CASSQGHNQPQHF.

The CDR3 reads CASSSGQGARVGYEQYF. CDR3 DNA sequence: TGTGCCAGCAGCTCCGGGCAGGGGGCGCGGGTCGGTTACGAGCAGTACTTC. The chain combines TRBV7-8 with TRBJ2-7; 8 nucleotides line up with TRBD1. The CDR3 runs 17 residues. V lost 4 bases, J lost 4 bases, and 15 bases stayed unmatched. Germline lookup yields CDR1 SGHVS and CDR2 FQNEAQ.

The chain carries TRBV28 and TRBJ1-2; D unclear. Germline loops: CDR1 MDHEN, CDR2 SYDVKM. V dropped 2 bases and J dropped 0 bases, with 4 bases sitting between them. This CDR3 region has 13 residues. The CDR3 coding sequence is TGTGCCAGCAGTTTAAACTCTAACTATGGCTACACCTTC. It encodes CASSLNSNYGYTF.

Of note for this clone: Additional DNA sequences in this sample encode the identical CDR3. The chain combines TRBV20-1 with TRBJ1-3; no reliable D call. V gave up 0 bases and J gave up 7 bases, with 4 bases separating them. This CDR3 is 11 amino acids long. Germline lookup yields CDR1 DFQATT and CDR2 SNEGSKA (reference sequence). Here the CDR3 reads CSARDRNTIYF. The CDR3 region has the DNA TGCAGTGCTAGAGATAGGAACACCATATATTTT.

This clone showed up just a few times. The chain uses TRBV5-6 and TRBJ2-7; perhaps TRBD1 as D (6 bases). In germline, CDR1 is SGHDT, CDR2 YYEEEE. CDR3 size: 12 residues. V was trimmed by 6 bases and J by 3 bases, leaving 10 bases between them. The CDR3 spells CASTSDSYEQYF. CDR3 nucleotides: TGTGCCAGCACGTCGGACAGCTACGAGCAGTACTTC.

The V call is TRBV4-1, the J call TRBJ2-2, with TRBD2 matching 15 bases. CDR3 length equals 18 residues. J gave up 15 bases and V 0 bases, and 14 bases lay outside the gene matches. The germline V gene has CDR1 MGHRA and CDR2 YSYEKL. In DNA, the CDR3 is TGCGCCAGCAGCCAAGAGGGGACTAGCGGGGGGACCCGAGGGTTGGTGTTTTTT. Amino acid sequence: CASSQEGTSGGTRGLVFF.

The V call is TRBV29-1, the J call TRBJ2-1; TRBD2 might be the D (5 bases). Per germline, CDR1 SQVTM and CDR2 ANQGSEA. Trimming took off 3 bases at V and 4 bases at J, with 13 bases between the two ends. This CDR3 is 14 amino acids long. As DNA, the CDR3 is TGCAGCGTTGATACCCTGTGGAGGTACAATGAGCAGTTCTTC. This sequence encodes CSVDTLWRYNEQFF.